Listed below are T cell receptor beta chains from one sample, sequenced in a study of vaccination effects on CD4 cells after COVID-19. Their antigen targets remain unknown. Produced via immunoSEQ multiplex PCR; TCRdb's table is partial and in-frame only. The table records 20,000 to 25,000 clones, 55% to 75% of them present only once. The sequencing used CD4+ T cells from PBMCs cultured with HCoV-NL63 spike peptides, collected before COVID-19 vaccination. These receptors originate from a human donor who received a COVID-19 vaccine. Each CDR3 is given with its conserved first and last residue. A D gene is named only where the DNA matches it firmly. Part of the rows lack a size; the others show once, few, many or a class for expanded clones.

CDR3aa,CDR3nt,d_gene,j_gene,abundance,v_gene
CASSWDRANTEAFF,TGTGCCAGCAGCTGGGACAGAGCAAACACTGAAGCTTTCTTT,TRBD1,TRBJ1-1,NA,TRBV5-4
CASSLTGRGRYSYEQYF,TGCGCCAGCAGCTTGACGGGGCGTGGGAGGTACTCCTACGAGCAGTACTTC,NA,TRBJ2-7,NA,TRBV5-1
CAISERRGSLNTGELFF,TGTGCCATCAGTGAAAGAAGGGGCTCCTTGAACACCGGGGAGCTGTTTTTT,NA,TRBJ2-2,NA,TRBV10-3
CASSPTRGNQPQHF,TGTGCCAGCTCACCGACCAGGGGAAATCAGCCCCAGCATTTT,NA,TRBJ1-5,NA,TRBV18
CASSVWDRDGYKGAFF,TGTGCCAGCAGCGTATGGGACCGAGACGGTTATAAGGGAGCTTTCTTT,NA,TRBJ1-1,NA,TRBV9
CASSQGTADTQYF,TGTGCCAGCAGCCAGGGTACGGCAGATACGCAGTATTTT,NA,TRBJ2-3,NA,TRBV16
CASSLAPDREQYF,TGTGCCAGCAGCTTGGCTCCGGACAGGGAGCAGTACTTC,TRBD1,TRBJ2-7,NA,TRBV5-6
CASSLNRGGARETQYF,TGTGCCAGCAGCTTGAATCGCGGGGGGGCCCGGGAGACCCAGTACTTC,TRBD2,TRBJ2-5,NA,TRBV5-8
CATSDSDTQYF,TGTGCCACCAGTGATTCAGATACGCAGTATTTT,NA,TRBJ2-3,NA,TRBV24-1
CASSRGTSGYYNEQFF,TGTGCCAGCAGCCGCGGGACTAGCGGGTACTACAATGAGCAGTTCTTC,TRBD2,TRBJ2-1,NA,TRBV14
CASSQSGHEQFF,TGTGCCAGCAGCCAAAGTGGCCATGAGCAGTTCTTC,NA,TRBJ2-1,NA,TRBV11-2
CASSERTSGGHYNEQFF,TGTGCCAGCAGTGAAAGGACTAGCGGGGGCCATTACAATGAGCAGTTCTTC,TRBD2,TRBJ2-1,NA,TRBV6-1
CASSSGTATDTQYF,TGCGCCAGCTCGAGTGGGACAGCGACAGATACGCAGTATTTT,TRBD1,TRBJ2-3,NA,TRBV10-2
CASSPSTSGITDTQYF,TGCGCCAGCAGCCCCTCCACTAGCGGGATCACAGATACGCAGTATTTT,TRBD2,TRBJ2-3,NA,TRBV5-1
CASTPGTGYGYTF,TGTGCCAGCACCCCCGGGACAGGGTATGGCTACACCTTC,TRBD1,TRBJ1-2,NA,TRBV7-2
CASSLLPPSGRESPLHF,TGTGCCAGCAGTCTCCTTCCCCCCTCGGGACGAGAATCACCCCTCCACTTT,NA,TRBJ1-6,few,TRBV27
CASKKNTGELFF,TGTGCCAGCAAGAAGAACACCGGGGAGCTGTTTTTT,NA,TRBJ2-2,NA,TRBV6-5